The rows below give T cell receptor beta chains drawn from one sample of a study of T cells expressing NK-cell markers. After re-calling the 5' RACE reads, TCRdb lists one entry per CDR3 protein, DNA absent. This table holds about 380,000 distinct CDR3 sequences. The sequenced material came from blood T cells: a sorted CD56 or NKG2C T cell subset, CD4+ or CD8+ T cells, or bulk PBMC T cells (not recorded which). The receptors derive from a man aged 18-70 years in good health. The CDR3 runs from the conserved cysteine through the conserved F or W.

V gene,J gene,CDR3 protein
TRBV5-1,TRBJ2-3,CASSLEAGTPFTDTQYF
TRBV12-5,TRBJ1-1,CASGLPGQGEAFF
TRBV2,TRBJ2-7,CASSDLGGVGYEQYF
TRBV28,TRBJ2-5,CASARGDRQETQYF
TRBV28,TRBJ2-1,CASSPFYTATYNEQFF
TRBV7-6,TRBJ2-7,CASSLGTRQGDGEQYF
TRBV11-2,TRBJ2-3,CASSKTWTGLADTQYF
TRBV3-1,TRBJ2-7,CASSPTMGRTYEQYF
TRBV27,TRBJ2-7,CASSRPGLGSYEQYF
TRBV12-3/TRBV12-4,TRBJ2-1,CASSLGLSSGKNNEQFF